The subject of this entry is one T cell receptor (beta chain). Profiling relied on immunoSEQ multiplex PCR, and the TCRdb table lists in-frame clones only, not all of them. The sample lists about 100,000 clones; approximately 96% were seen once. This sample was taken from a study of technical replicates of blood from several donors. With 6 bases clipped from V and 7 bases from J, the junction kept 8 bases outside the gene matches. Germline V gene data show CDR1 as SGHAT and CDR2 as FQNNGV. The CDR3 sequence is 16 residues long. The chain recombines TRBV11-2 with TRBJ2-1, with TRBD2 matching over 14 bases. What was sequenced was T cells isolated from PBMCs. The receptor was derived from a human donor in good health. In DNA, the CDR3 is TGTGCCAGCAGTGGGGGACTAGCGGGAGTTCCGAATGAGCAGTTCTTC. This codes for CASSGGLAGVPNEQFF.